Sequencing of this TCR beta chain was carried out in a study of lymphopenia after photon versus proton radiotherapy. The study's findings and limits: Oligoclonal CD8+ Temra expansion after nadir drove photon patients' diversity drop.

V was clipped by 1 base and J by 2 bases, with 9 bases between them. The CDR3 length is 14 residues. About this clone: As yet, its antigen is unknown.

Clones were read by immunoSEQ multiplex PCR, and TCRdb kept only the in-frame ones, dropping some. The table lists about 26,000 clones, 85% of them singletons. The V call is TRBV6-7, the J call TRBJ2-7; D gene unclear. TRBV6-7 is an ORF, with its function uncertain. The sample consisted of peripheral blood, taken from a patient treated with photon-based radiotherapy. This receptor was taken from a man aged 30 to 39 with gastric cancer. The CDR3 is CASSYFRVAYEQYF. CDR3 in DNA: TGTGCCAGCAGTTACTTTCGGGTCGCCTACGAGCAGTACTTC.